The rows below give T cell receptor beta chains drawn from one sample of a study of blood T cells in healthy people across ages. TCRdb passed the 5' RACE reads through MiXCR, listing each CDR3 protein once. Of roughly 720,000 distinct CDR3 sequences listed, around half are singletons. What was sequenced was blood. The receptors stem from a man older than 75 in good health. Each CDR3 is given with its conserved first and last residue. A D gene is named only where the DNA matches it firmly. Clone size is not always given. Where it is, it says once, few, many or a class for expanded clones.

>NA|NA|TRBJ2-4|TRBV24-1
CATSDGSGGAKNIQYF
TGTGCCACCAGTGATGGGTCCGGTGGGGCCAAAAACATTCAGTACTTC
>NA|NA|TRBJ2-6|TRBV5-1
CASTWTVSSGANVLTF
TGCGCCAGCACCTGGACGGTTTCCTCTGGGGCCAACGTCCTGACTTTC
>NA|NA|TRBJ2-1|TRBV11-2
CASSSPGLRGYNEQFF
TGTGCCAGCAGCTCCCCGGGACTAAGGGGGTACAATGAGCAGTTCTTC
>TRBD1|NA|TRBJ2-1|TRBV6-6
CASSYSTGSSYNEQFF
TGTGCCAGCAGTTACTCGACAGGGAGCTCCTACAATGAGCAGTTCTTC
>NA|few|TRBJ2-3|TRBV5-1
CASSFGASSDTQYF
TGCGCCAGCAGCTTCGGTGCCTCAAGTGATACGCAGTATTTT
>NA|NA|TRBJ1-2|TRBV9
CASSVLGANYGYTF
TGTGCCAGCAGCGTATTGGGTGCTAACTATGGCTACACCTTC
>TRBD2|NA|TRBJ2-1|TRBV27
CASSTGTSGREQFF
TGTGCCAGCAGTACTGGGACTAGCGGGCGTGAGCAGTTCTTC
>NA|NA|TRBJ1-4|TRBV12-3/TRBV12-4
CASSLDRPEKLFF
TGTGCCAGCAGTTTGGACAGACCTGAAAAACTGTTTTTT
>TRBD2|NA|TRBJ2-7|TRBV27
CASSPLRLATNEQYF
TGTGCCAGCAGTCCATTGAGACTAGCGACGAACGAGCAGTACTTC
>NA|few|TRBJ2-7|TRBV7-9
CASSFQQEQYF
TGTGCCAGCAGCTTTCAGCAGGAGCAGTACTTC
>NA|NA|TRBJ2-2|TRBV12-3/TRBV12-4
CASSFGATSLGGELFF
TGTGCCAGCAGTTTCGGCGCGACTAGTCTCGGCGGGGAGCTGTTTTTT
>TRBD2|few|TRBJ2-1|TRBV5-1
CASSPGLAGLNEQFF
TGCGCCAGCAGCCCGGGACTAGCGGGACTCAATGAGCAGTTCTTC
>NA|NA|TRBJ2-1|TRBV9
CASSVESGASSYNEQFF
TGTGCCAGCAGCGTAGAGTCAGGGGCGAGCTCCTACAATGAGCAGTTCTTC
>TRBD1|few|TRBJ2-7|TRBV20-1
CSANTGVSGEQYF
TGCAGTGCTAACACAGGGGTCTCCGGCGAGCAGTACTTC
>NA|NA|TRBJ2-3|TRBV3-1
CASSPQGGWAAADTQYF
TGTGCCAGCAGTCCCCAGGGTGGATGGGCAGCAGCAGATACGCAGTATTTT
>NA|NA|TRBJ1-1|TRBV7-9
CASSLGGRANTEAFF
TGTGCCAGCAGCTTAGGTGGCAGGGCAAACACTGAAGCTTTCTTT
>NA|few|TRBJ2-6|TRBV20-1
CSARMAESSGANVLTF
TGCAGTGCTAGAATGGCGGAAAGCTCTGGGGCCAACGTCCTGACTTTC
>NA|NA|TRBJ2-7|TRBV6-1
CASRLYPGQTSYEQYF
TGTGCCAGCAGACTCTATCCGGGACAGACTAGCTACGAGCAGTACTTC
>NA|NA|TRBJ2-1|TRBV20-1
CSAGEPRGASDEQFF
TGCAGTGCCGGGGAGCCCAGGGGAGCTTCCGATGAGCAGTTCTTC
>TRBD2|few|TRBJ2-7|TRBV12-3/TRBV12-4
CASSPLHAGGYEQYF
TGTGCCAGCAGCCCCCTCCACGCGGGAGGTTACGAGCAGTACTTC
>NA|NA|TRBJ1-2|TRBV6-4
CASPLVPRARSGYGYTF
TGTGCCAGCCCACTGGTACCCAGGGCCCGGTCGGGCTATGGCTACACCTTC
>NA|once|TRBJ2-7|TRBV6-5
CASRGARLGDYEQYF
TGTGCCAGCAGGGGGGCGCGGCTAGGGGACTACGAGCAGTACTTC
>NA|NA|TRBJ2-3|TRBV3-1
CASSQDKRYAYF
TGTGCCAGCAGCCAAGATAAGAGATACGCGTATTTT
>NA|NA|TRBJ1-2|TRBV7-2
CASSLGHYNYGYTF
TGTGCCAGCAGCCTGGGACACTATAACTATGGCTACACCTTC
>TRBD2|NA|TRBJ2-2|TRBV9
CASSVVIGAAGVTGELFF
TGTGCCAGCAGCGTAGTTATAGGGGCGGCGGGAGTCACCGGGGAGCTGTTTTTT
>NA|few|TRBJ2-3|TRBV11-2
CASRKADTQYF
TGTGCCAGCCGAAAAGCAGATACGCAGTATTTT
>TRBD1|NA|TRBJ2-1|TRBV14
CASSLADRASGNEQFF
TGTGCCAGCAGCCTAGCAGACAGGGCTTCCGGCAATGAGCAGTTCTTC
>TRBD1|NA|TRBJ1-2|TRBV20-1
CSARTGGSGGYTF
TGCAGTGCTAGGACAGGGGGATCAGGAGGCTACACCTTC
>NA|few|TRBJ1-2|TRBV7-9
CASSWQGPNYGYTF
TGTGCCAGCAGCTGGCAAGGACCTAACTATGGCTACACCTTC
>NA|NA|TRBJ1-2|TRBV28
CASSLYSTQLWYGYTF
TGTGCCAGCAGTTTATACAGCACGCAGTTATGGTATGGCTACACCTTC
>TRBD2|NA|TRBJ2-3|TRBV3-1
CASSQLAGEGTQYF
TGTGCCAGCAGCCAGCTAGCGGGAGAGGGTACGCAGTATTTT
>NA|NA|TRBJ2-1|TRBV19
CASSISRLVGYNEQFF
TGTGCCAGTAGTATATCTCGGCTAGTGGGGTACAATGAGCAGTTCTTC
>NA|NA|TRBJ2-1|TRBV11-2
CASSRAGEEQFF
TGTGCCAGCAGCCGTGCCGGGGAGGAGCAGTTCTTC
>NA|NA|TRBJ2-3|TRBV28
CASSLQGEFTDTQYF
TGTGCCAGCAGTTTACAGGGAGAATTCACAGATACGCAGTATTTT
>TRBD2|NA|TRBJ2-5|TRBV27
CASSILAGGHQETQYF
TGTGCCAGCAGCATACTAGCGGGGGGCCACCAAGAGACCCAGTACTTC